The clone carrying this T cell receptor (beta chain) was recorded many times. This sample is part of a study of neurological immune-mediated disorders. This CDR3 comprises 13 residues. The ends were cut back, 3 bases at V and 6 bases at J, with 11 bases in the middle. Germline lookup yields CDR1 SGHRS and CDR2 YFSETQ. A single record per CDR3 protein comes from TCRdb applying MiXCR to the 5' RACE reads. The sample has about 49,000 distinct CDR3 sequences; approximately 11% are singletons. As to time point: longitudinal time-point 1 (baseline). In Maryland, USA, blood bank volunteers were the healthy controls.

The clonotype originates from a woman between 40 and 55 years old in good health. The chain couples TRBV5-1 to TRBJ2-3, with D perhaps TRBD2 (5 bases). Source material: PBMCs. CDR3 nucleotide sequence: TGCGCCAGCAGCTACCGAGGGCGGGATACGCAGTATTTT. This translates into CASSYRGRDTQYF.